These 11 T cell receptor beta chains share one sample of origin, sequenced in a study of blood T cells in healthy people across ages. Primers used in a second PCR of roughly 6 to 11 cycles were a sample-barcoded 5' primer and a J-beta primer mix. TCRdb ran MiXCR on the 5' RACE reads and lists one entry per CDR3 protein. The repertoire includes around 870,000 distinct CDR3 sequences, about 30% of them detected once, and around 15% sits in the top ten. The specimen was blood. The origin of the receptors is a woman of 80 years or more in good health.

This chain joins TRBV29-1 and TRBJ2-4; D unclear. The J call could be wrong; TRBJ2-7 is a better fit for the DNA end. CDR3 length equals 11 residues. The germline V gene encodes CDR1 SQVTM and CDR2 ANQGSEA. CDR3 in DNA: TGCAGTGACGGACCGCACTACGAGCAGTACTTC. Its protein product is CSDGPHYEQYF.

V is TRBV7-9 and J is TRBJ2-7; TRBD2 matches 9 bases. V trimming: 6 bases; J trimming: 6 bases; junction bases outside the gene matches: 12. Germline lookup yields CDR1 SEHNR and CDR2 FQNEAQ (reference sequence). The CDR3 contains 15 residues. The CDR3 is CASSDWAGGRGEQYF. The DNA of the CDR3 is TGTGCCAGCAGTGATTGGGCGGGGGGGCGCGGCGAGCAGTACTTC. Drawing the rest from reference TRBV7-9 and TRBJ2-7, the complete variable domain is DTGVSQNPRHKITKRGQNVTFRCDPISEHNRLYWYRQTLGQGPEFLTYFQNEAQLEKSRLLSDRFSAERPKGSFSTLEIQRTEQGDSAMYLCASSDWAGGRGEQYFGPGTRLTVT.

This clonotype has a count of ten or more. The CDR3 region is CASSVTWTSGTLAKNIQYF. The CDR3 nucleotides read TGTGCCAGCAGCGTAACGTGGACTAGCGGTACCTTAGCCAAAAACATTCAGTACTTC. The chain joins TRBV7-8 to TRBJ2-4; 10 bases fit TRBD2. The CDR3 loop spans 19 amino acids. V shed 5 bases, J shed 0 bases, and the junction held 13 bases outside the gene matches. Germline CDR1 reads SGHVS; CDR2 reads FQNEAQ.

The table lists this clonotype with a few counts. V usage is TRBV12-3 or TRBV12-4 and J usage is TRBJ2-1; a weak D match, TRBD1 (5 bases). V was trimmed by 6 bases and J by 5 bases, leaving 26 bases between them. The CDR3 is made up of 18 amino acids. The CDR3 loop is CASRSEKEGQGKHNEQFF. CDR3 nucleotide sequence: TGTGCCAGCAGATCAGAAAAGGAAGGGCAGGGAAAGCACAATGAGCAGTTCTTC.

V usage is TRBV30 and J usage is TRBJ2-2; TRBD1 agrees at 9 bases. Germline lookup yields CDR1 GTSNPN and CDR2 SVGIG (reference sequence). The V segment lost 1 base and the J segment 5 bases; nucleotides outside the gene matches: 5. The length of the CDR3 is 15 residues. CDR3 coding DNA: TGTGCCTGGAGTGAACAGGGGGCCGGAACCGGGGAGCTGTTTTTT. Protein product: CAWSEQGAGTGELFF.

This clonotype was seen a few times. This rearrangement joins TRBV10-1 to TRBJ2-1, with a weak D call TRBD1 (6 bases). V lost 2 bases to trimming and J lost 6 bases, with 14 bases between them. CDR3 length equals 15 residues. CDR1 is WNHNN, CDR2 SYGVQD, per germline (reference sequence). The CDR3, as DNA: TGCGCCAGCAGTGAGCGGTTTTCCAGGGGCAATGAGCAGTTCTTC. It codes for CASSERFSRGNEQFF.

This clonotype was found many times. The V call is TRBV7-9, the J call TRBJ2-3; D is perhaps TRBD1 (6 bases). Germline-derived CDR1 and CDR2 are SEHNR and FQNEAQ (reference sequence). Trimming took 9 bases from V and 3 from J, leaving 13 bases between them. CDR3 size: 13 residues. CDR3 DNA: TGTGCCAGGGACAGTCTGAGGACAGATACGCAGTATTTT. Its protein product is CARDSLRTDTQYF.

The chain joins TRBV4-1 to TRBJ2-1, with D tentatively TRBD1 (5 bases). The CDR3 extends over 17 amino acids. The ends were cut back, 0 bases at V and 0 bases at J, with 12 bases in the middle. Germline V gene sequence: CDR1 MGHRA, CDR2 YSYEKL. The CDR3 DNA reads as TGCGCCAGCAGCCAAGATCCCAGGACACCCTCCTACAATGAGCAGTTCTTC. Translating gives CASSQDPRTPSYNEQFF.

This clonotype was counted at least ten times. This chain links TRBV6-2 or TRBV6-3 with TRBJ2-7; possible D gene TRBD1, 6 bases. The germline gives CDR1 MNHEY, CDR2 SVGEGT. V lost 6 bases, J lost 3 bases, and 18 bases lay in between. The CDR3 loop spans 15 amino acids. The CDR3 loop reads CASRPTGTNVYEQYF. CDR3 nucleotide sequence: TGTGCCAGCAGGCCGACCGGGACAAACGTCTACGAGCAGTACTTC.

To note about this clonotype: One junction end disagrees with the germline gene, perhaps due to a read error. This chain joins TRBV12-3 or TRBV12-4 and TRBJ2-3; D is possibly TRBD1 (5 bases). The CDR3 is made up of 17 amino acids. The CDR3 loop reads CASSLGGPPIRTDAQYF. The CDR3 DNA reads as TGTGCCAGCAGTTTAGGGGGCCCCCCGATTAGAACAGATGCGCAGTATTTT.

Remarks on this clonotype: A much larger clone sits a single nucleotide away, making a read error possible. DNA of the CDR3: TGTGCCAGCAGCTCTCTAATACTAACCAAAAACATTCAGTACTTC. Protein product: CASSSLILTKNIQYF. The chain employs TRBV11-2 and TRBJ2-4; D remains ambiguous. There are 15 residues in the CDR3. CDR1 SGHAT and CDR2 FQNNGV come from the germline V gene. V was clipped by 4 bases and J by 2 bases, with 12 bases between them.